The 30 T cell receptor beta chains below were found in one sample sequenced in a study of human T cells and chemical hapten exposure. Noted time point: patch test 1, 2 weeks after DPC sensitization. Documented treatment: therapeutic diphenylcyclopropenone sensitization with weekly scalp DPC. Each CDR3 protein is one row after TCRdb ran MiXCR on the RACE reads. The table has 100,000 or so distinct CDR3 sequences, roughly 9.6% seen once. The specimen was whole blood, collected in connection with sensitization to the hapten diphenylcyclopropenone (DPC). The receptors here all came from a woman in her 40s with alopecia areata. Some clones in this sample may be carry-over from other donors' samples.

On this clonotype itself: A much bigger clone sits one base away, suggesting this may be a read error. The chain recombines TRBV9 with TRBJ1-3; no definite D call. The CDR3 length is 13 residues. The germline V gene has CDR1 SGDLS and CDR2 YYNGEE. V shed 2 bases and J shed 6 bases, with 9 bases lying between them. CDR3 in DNA: TGTGCCAGCAGCGTGGGAGATGTAAACACCATATATTTT. Translated, it gives CASSVGDVNTIYF. The full variable domain, in which reference TRBV9 and TRBJ1-3 provide the parts outside the CDR3, is DSGVTQTPKHLITATGQRVTLRCSPRSGDLSVYWYQQSLDQGLQFLIQYYNGEERAKGNILERFSAQQFPDLHSELNLSSLELGDSALYFCASSVGDVNTIYFGEGSWLTVV.

This clonotype was recorded at least ten times. V usage is TRBV5-5 and J usage is TRBJ1-2; no firm D call. With 0 bases removed from V and 2 bases from J, the gap between germline ends came to 8 bases. This CDR3 has 14 amino acids. CDR1 is SGHKS and CDR2 is YYEKEE in the germline V gene (reference sequence). The CDR3 DNA reads as TGTGCCAGCAGCTTGGGGGTTGCAAACTATGGCTACACCTTC. It specifies CASSLGVANYGYTF.

J is TRBJ2-1 and V is TRBV29-1, with D possibly being TRBD1 or TRBD2 (5 bases each). The length of the CDR3 is 15 residues. Trimming took off 6 bases at V and 2 bases at J, with 17 bases between the two ends. Germline CDR1 and CDR2: SQVTM and ANQGSEA. DNA of the CDR3: TGCAGCGTAGGTAGACCGATGGGACCCTACAATGAGCAGTTCTTC. Its translation: CSVGRPMGPYNEQFF.

This clonotype was detected only a few times. The chain employs TRBV2 and TRBJ2-2, with TRBD1 as a possible D gene (5 bases). This CDR3 contains 17 residues. The V and J ends lost 6 bases and 0 bases respectively, with 17 bases between them. Germline CDR1 is SNHLY and CDR2 is FYNNEI. This CDR3 reads CASSPDRTLPNTGELFF. Here the CDR3 DNA reads TGTGCCAGCAGCCCCGACAGAACACTCCCGAACACCGGGGAGCTGTTTTTT.

This clonotype was recorded at least ten times. Here the CDR3 reads CASSLGAASYNEQFF. The CDR3, as DNA: TGTGCCAGCAGCTTAGGCGCCGCCTCCTACAATGAGCAGTTCTTC. This chain joins TRBV7-9 and TRBJ2-1; D call uncertain. The CDR3 runs to 15 residues. Trimming stripped 1 base from V and 0 bases from J, with 7 bases between. Germline lookup yields CDR1 SEHNR and CDR2 FQNEAQ (reference sequence).

There are many counts of this clonotype. The chain's CDR3 is CASSEGSMANYGYTF. In DNA form, the CDR3 reads TGTGCCAGCAGCGAGGGTTCCATGGCTAACTATGGCTACACCTTC. This chain joins TRBV9 and TRBJ1-2; D is unclear. The CDR3 is made up of 15 amino acids. V lost 3 bases to trimming and J lost 0 bases, with 12 bases between them. Germline lookup yields CDR1 SGDLS and CDR2 YYNGEE.

V usage is TRBV2 and J usage is TRBJ2-3; D unclear. CDR3 length: 13 residues. Trimming took 6 bases from V and 6 from J, leaving 13 bases between them. The germline CDR1 and CDR2 sequences are SNHLY and FYNNEI. As DNA, the CDR3 is TGTGCCAGCAGGCCGCTCTGGGGTGATACGCAGTATTTT. Translating it yields CASRPLWGDTQYF. Variable domain in full (rest from reference TRBV2 and TRBJ2-3): EPEVTQTPSHQVTQMGQEVILRCVPISNHLYFYWYRQILGQKVEFLVSFYNNEISEKSEIFDDQFSVERPDGSNFTLKIRSTKLEDSAMYFCASRPLWGDTQYFGPGTRLTVL.

The chain uses TRBV5-5 and TRBJ1-2, with TRBD1 matching 7 bases. V was clipped by 2 bases and J by 8 bases; unmatched bases: 15. The germline CDR1 and CDR2 sequences are SGHKS and YYEKEE (reference sequence). This CDR3 contains 16 residues. Here the CDR3 reads CASSLRQTGTIGGYTF. The CDR3 coding sequence is TGTGCCAGCAGCTTACGACAGACAGGGACTATCGGGGGCTACACCTTC.

This clonotype was observed a handful of times. J is TRBJ2-7 and V is TRBV6-2 or TRBV6-3; TRBD1 might be the D (6 bases). Per germline, CDR1 MNHEY and CDR2 SVGEGT. This CDR3 is built from 15 residues. Trimming left V 6 bases short and J 8 bases short, with 23 bases between. CDR3: CASRGLSNARGQQYF. CDR3 nucleotide sequence: TGTGCCAGCAGGGGGTTATCCAACGCCAGGGGTCAGCAGTACTTC.

This clonotype was seen only a few times. The rearrangement links TRBV28 to TRBJ2-3; D is uncertain. The CDR3 runs to 12 residues. Germline-derived CDR1 and CDR2 are MDHEN and SYDVKM. V lost 8 bases and J lost 8, with 14 bases in between. This CDR3 is CASGETPGTQYF. The CDR3 region has the DNA TGTGCCAGCGGAGAAACGCCTGGTACGCAGTATTTT. The full variable domain, rest sourced from reference TRBV28 and TRBJ2-3, is DVKVTQSSRYLVKRTGEKVFLECVQDMDHENMFWYRQDPGLGLRLIYFSYDVKMKEKGDIPEGYSVSREKKERFSLILESASTNQTSMYLCASGETPGTQYFGPGTRLTVL.

The sample holds many counts of this clonotype. V usage is TRBV19 and J usage is TRBJ1-2, with D possibly being TRBD1 (5 bases). This CDR3 contains 15 residues. Germline V CDR1 and CDR2: LNHDA, SQIVND (reference sequence). The ends were cut back, 7 bases at V and 0 bases at J, with 15 bases in the middle. In DNA, the CDR3 is TGTGCCAGTACCCACCACAGGCCGCCTAACTATGGCTACACCTTC. It yields the protein CASTHHRPPNYGYTF.

This clonotype was counted between two and nine times. The chain carries TRBV4-3 and TRBJ1-2; no reliable D call. The CDR3 sequence is 13 residues long. CDR1 and CDR2 from the germline V gene are LGHNA and YSLEER. V was trimmed by 0 bases and J by 8 bases, leaving 10 bases between them. The CDR3 sequence is CASSQERRRGYTF. CDR3 nucleotide sequence: TGCGCCAGCAGCCAAGAGAGGAGGCGCGGCTACACCTTC.

The chain carries TRBV10-3 and TRBJ1-5; no reliable D call. V dropped 1 base and J dropped 7 bases, with 11 bases sitting between them. The germline V gene has CDR1 ENHRY and CDR2 SYGVKD. The CDR3 consists of 14 residues. The CDR3 bases are TGTGCCATCAGTGAGTTGGACGGGATACAGCCCCAGCATTTT. Protein: CAISELDGIQPQHF.

This clonotype appeared many times. The genes are TRBV20-1 and TRBJ2-5; D remains ambiguous. This CDR3 has 15 amino acids. Trimming left V 1 base short and J 2 bases short, with 14 bases between. CDR1 and CDR2 from the germline V gene are DFQATT and SNEGSKA (reference sequence). CDR3 sequence: CSARGPPDEQETQYF. CDR3 nucleotides: TGCAGTGCTAGAGGCCCCCCGGACGAACAAGAGACCCAGTACTTC.

This clonotype was detected only a few times. The chain uses TRBV28 and TRBJ2-7; D is undetermined. The germline gives CDR1 MDHEN, CDR2 SYDVKM. The CDR3 consists of 15 residues. V dropped 5 bases and J dropped 2 bases, with 16 bases sitting between them. This CDR3 is CASSPRTALAYEQYF. In DNA form, the CDR3 reads TGTGCCAGCAGTCCTCGGACGGCGTTGGCCTACGAGCAGTACTTC.

J is TRBJ2-1 and V is TRBV29-1, with D possibly TRBD2 on 6 matching bases. The V and J ends lost 6 bases and 0 bases respectively, with 18 bases between them. This CDR3 spans 16 amino acids. Germline assignment: CDR1 SQVTM and CDR2 ANQGSEA. This chain's CDR3 is CSVGAGRSLSYNEQFF. DNA for the CDR3: TGCAGCGTCGGAGCGGGCCGGTCCCTCTCCTACAATGAGCAGTTCTTC.

This clonotype was observed at least ten times. The V and J genes are TRBV18 and TRBJ1-1; 7 bases line up with TRBD1. Germline values: CDR1 KGHSH, CDR2 LQKENI. This CDR3 contains 15 residues. Trimming took 3 bases from V and 1 from J; bases not matched to a gene: 5. CDR3 DNA: TGTGCCAGCTCACCTGGACAGGCGACGAACACTGAAGCTTTCTTT. Its translation is CASSPGQATNTEAFF.

This clonotype occurred a few times. DNA of the CDR3: TGTGCCAGCAGCGTAGTGACGGGTGAAGCTTTCTTT. Translation: CASSVVTGEAFF. The chain combines TRBV9 with TRBJ1-1, with D unclear. Trimming left V 0 bases short and J 7 bases short, with 7 bases between. From germline, CDR1 is SGDLS and CDR2 YYNGEE. CDR3 length equals 12 residues.

In DNA form, the CDR3 reads TGTGCCAGCAGTTCGGGCCCTACCAAAAACATTCAGTACTTC. Amino acids: CASSSGPTKNIQYF. V usage is TRBV6-1 and J usage is TRBJ2-4; no clear D gene. CDR1 and CDR2 (germline): MNHNS, SASEGT. Deletions cut 5 bases from V and 2 bases from J, with 10 bases between. The CDR3 is made up of 14 amino acids.

The chain employs TRBV5-1 and TRBJ2-2; the D gene is possibly TRBD2 (5 bases). The CDR3 runs to 14 residues. V was clipped by 4 bases and J by 5 bases, with 12 bases between them. CDR1 is SGHRS, CDR2 YFSETQ, per germline. CDR3: CASSAAWRTGELFF. The CDR3 region has the DNA TGCGCCAGCAGCGCGGCATGGAGGACCGGGGAGCTGTTTTTT.

This clonotype was counted many times. The V and J genes are TRBV28 and TRBJ2-7, with 14 bases that match TRBD2. The V and J ends lost 7 bases and 3 bases, in that order; junction bases with no gene match: 5. Germline CDR1 reads MDHEN; CDR2 reads SYDVKM. The CDR3 sequence is 15 residues long. The CDR3 loop is CASISGTSGSYEQYF. Here the CDR3 DNA reads TGTGCCAGCATTTCGGGGACTAGCGGGAGCTACGAGCAGTACTTC.

At least ten counts were recorded for this clonotype. This chain connects TRBV4-2 to TRBJ1-5; tentatively, D is TRBD1 (5 bases). V shed 3 bases and J shed 0 bases, with 15 bases lying between them. Germline CDR1 is LGHNA and CDR2 is YNFKEQ. The CDR3 is made up of 17 amino acids. CDR3 DNA: TGTGCCAGCAGCCAGGCCATCGGGGCAGCTAGCAATCAGCCCCAGCATTTT. Encoded protein: CASSQAIGAASNQPQHF.

The rearrangement joins TRBV6-2 or TRBV6-3 to TRBJ2-7; TRBD1 matches 7 bases. The CDR3 sequence is 15 residues long. Germline V CDR1 and CDR2: MNHEY, SVGEGT. V gave up 6 bases and J gave up 1 base; unmatched junction bases: 9. Here the CDR3 DNA reads TGTGCCAGCAGCCGGGACAGTCTGGGATCCTACGAGCAGTACTTC. Residues: CASSRDSLGSYEQYF.

This clonotype was counted only a few times. The chain couples TRBV28 to TRBJ2-7, with 7 bases identical to TRBD1. There are 14 residues in the CDR3. Germline CDR1 reads MDHEN; CDR2 reads SYDVKM. The V and J ends lost 4 bases and 5 bases, in that order; junction bases with no gene match: 8. The CDR3 protein is CASSSSRGRDEQYF. As DNA, the CDR3 is TGTGCCAGCAGTTCCTCCAGGGGGAGAGACGAGCAGTACTTC.

The sample holds one count of this clonotype. The genes are TRBV7-2 and TRBJ2-1, with 9 bases fitting TRBD2. From germline, CDR1 is SGHTA and CDR2 FQGNSA. The CDR3 covers 16 residues. The junction had 7 bases not matched to a gene; V was cut back by 5 bases and J by 2 bases. In DNA form, the CDR3 reads TGTGCCAGCAGCCCCGTAGCGGGAGCAACCTACAATGAGCAGTTCTTC. It codes for CASSPVAGATYNEQFF.

This clonotype was seen a handful of times. The chain is built from TRBV30 and TRBJ2-3; possibly TRBD2 for D (5 bases). Deletions cut 4 bases from V and 7 bases from J, with 15 bases between. CDR3 length: 13 amino acids. Germline loops: CDR1 GTSNPN, CDR2 SVGIG (reference sequence). CDR3 in DNA: TGTGCCTGGACCGGTACGGAGGCCAATACGCAGTATTTT. Protein sequence: CAWTGTEANTQYF.

At least ten counts were recorded for this clonotype. The chain joins TRBV18 to TRBJ2-3, with 7 nucleotides matching TRBD1. This CDR3 is 16 amino acids long. CDR1 and CDR2 from the germline V gene are KGHSH and LQKENI. V lost 0 bases to trimming and J lost 4 bases; unmatched junction nucleotides: 7. The CDR3 reads CASSPPGPTGSDTQYF. The CDR3 nucleotides read TGTGCCAGCTCACCACCGGGGCCGACAGGGTCAGATACGCAGTATTTT.

V is TRBV29-1 and J is TRBJ1-4; 9 nucleotides line up with TRBD1. The germline V gene encodes CDR1 SQVTM and CDR2 ANQGSEA. V dropped 5 bases and J dropped 3; count of bases not matched to a gene: 4. This CDR3 has 14 amino acids. This CDR3 reads CSVRDRVPNEKLFF. CDR3 DNA sequence: TGCAGCGTTAGGGACAGGGTGCCTAATGAAAAACTGTTTTTT.

The chain employs TRBV7-2 and TRBJ2-7; TRBD1 matches 7 bases. Per germline, CDR1 SGHTA and CDR2 FQGNSA. The J segment lost 6 bases and the V segment lost 3 bases, leaving 14 bases of the junction unmatched. This CDR3 has 16 amino acids. CDR3 protein: CASSLYGTETSSEQYF. DNA for the CDR3: TGTGCCAGCAGCTTGTATGGGACAGAGACCTCGAGCGAGCAGTACTTC.

This clonotype has at least ten counts. This chain links TRBV28 with TRBJ1-5, with a possible D match to TRBD1 (5 bases). The CDR3 has 16 amino acids. The V gene's germline CDR1 is MDHEN and CDR2 SYDVKM. Trimming stripped 8 bases from V and 0 bases from J, with 17 bases between. CDR3 sequence (DNA): TGTGCCAGCTGTACGTTTGGGGGATATAGCAATCAGCCCCAGCATTTT. This codes for CASCTFGGYSNQPQHF.